This TCR beta chain was captured in a study of T cell changes during pregnancy in multiple sclerosis. Generated by immunoSEQ multiplex PCR, the TCRdb table keeps only in-frame clones and is missing some. The table includes some 100,000 clones, just over 90% detected once. This CDR3 is 14 amino acids long. Germline V gene lookup returns CDR1 PRHDT and CDR2 FYEKMQ (reference sequence). Trimming removed 4 bases at V and 0 bases at J, with 7 bases between. This sample comprised peripheral blood, obtained in the second trimester of pregnancy. This TCR came from a female donor with multiple sclerosis, enrolled in a pregnancy study. The chain is built from TRBV13 and TRBJ1-3; D gene uncertain. The CDR3 DNA is TGTGCCAGCAGCTCCGGTAGCTCTGGAAACACCATATATTTT. Residues: CASSSGSSGNTIYF.